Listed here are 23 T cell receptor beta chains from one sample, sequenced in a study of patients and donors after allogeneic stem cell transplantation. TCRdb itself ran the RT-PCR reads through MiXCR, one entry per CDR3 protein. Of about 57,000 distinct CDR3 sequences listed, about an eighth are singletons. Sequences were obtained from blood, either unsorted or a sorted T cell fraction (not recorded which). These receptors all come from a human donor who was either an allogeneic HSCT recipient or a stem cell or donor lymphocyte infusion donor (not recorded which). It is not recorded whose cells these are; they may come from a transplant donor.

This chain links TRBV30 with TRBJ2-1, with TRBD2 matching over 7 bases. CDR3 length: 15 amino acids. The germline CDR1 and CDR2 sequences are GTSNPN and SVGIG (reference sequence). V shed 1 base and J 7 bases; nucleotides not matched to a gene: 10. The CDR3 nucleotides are TGTGCCTGGAGTGAGGGAGGGAGTACAGGAAATGAGCAGTTCTTC. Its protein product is CAWSEGGSTGNEQFF.

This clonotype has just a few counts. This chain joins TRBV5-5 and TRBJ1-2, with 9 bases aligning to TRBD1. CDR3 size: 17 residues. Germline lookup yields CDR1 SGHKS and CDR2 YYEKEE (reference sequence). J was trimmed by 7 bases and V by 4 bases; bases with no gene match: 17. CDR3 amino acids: CASSPGMGTGSTVGYTF. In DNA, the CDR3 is TGTGCCAGCAGCCCGGGAATGGGGACAGGGTCGACGGTTGGCTACACCTTC.

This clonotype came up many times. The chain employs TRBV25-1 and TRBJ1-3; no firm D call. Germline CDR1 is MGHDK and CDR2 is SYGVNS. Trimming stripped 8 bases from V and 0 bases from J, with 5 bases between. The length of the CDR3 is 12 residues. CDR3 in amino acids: CASASSGNTIYF. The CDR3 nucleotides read TGTGCCAGCGCTAGCTCTGGAAACACCATATATTTT. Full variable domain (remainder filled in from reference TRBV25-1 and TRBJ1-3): EADIYQTPRYLVIGTGKKITLECSQTMGHDKMYWYQQDPGMELHLIHYSYGVNSTEKGDLSSESTVSRIRTEHFPLTLESARPSHTSQYLCASASSGNTIYFGEGSWLTVV.

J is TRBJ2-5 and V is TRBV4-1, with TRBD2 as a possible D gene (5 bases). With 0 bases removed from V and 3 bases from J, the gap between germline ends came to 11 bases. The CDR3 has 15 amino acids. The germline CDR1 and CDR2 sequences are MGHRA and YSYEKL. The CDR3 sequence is CASSQDILAEETQYF. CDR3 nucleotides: TGCGCCAGCAGCCAAGATATCCTAGCAGAAGAGACCCAGTACTTC.

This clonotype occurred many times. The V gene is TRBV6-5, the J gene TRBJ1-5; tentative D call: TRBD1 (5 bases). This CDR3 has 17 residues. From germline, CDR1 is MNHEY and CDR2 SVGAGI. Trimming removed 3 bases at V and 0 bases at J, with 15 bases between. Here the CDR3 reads CASSYSRDPYSNQPQHF. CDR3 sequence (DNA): TGTGCCAGCAGTTATTCCCGGGACCCATATAGCAATCAGCCCCAGCATTTT.

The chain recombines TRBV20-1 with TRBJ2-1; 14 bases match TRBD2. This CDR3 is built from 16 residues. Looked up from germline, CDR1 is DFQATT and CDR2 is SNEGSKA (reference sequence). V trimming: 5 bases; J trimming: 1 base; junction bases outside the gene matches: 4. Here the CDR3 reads CSASRTSGGSYNEQFF. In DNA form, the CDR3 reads TGCAGTGCTTCCCGGACTAGCGGGGGGTCCTACAATGAGCAGTTCTTC.

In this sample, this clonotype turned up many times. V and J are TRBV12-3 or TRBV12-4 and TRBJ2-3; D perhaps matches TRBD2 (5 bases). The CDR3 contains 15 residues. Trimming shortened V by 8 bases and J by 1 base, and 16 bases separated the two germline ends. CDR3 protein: CASSRVGVGTDTQYF. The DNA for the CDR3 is TGTGCCAGCTCCCGGGTGGGAGTCGGCACAGATACGCAGTATTTT.

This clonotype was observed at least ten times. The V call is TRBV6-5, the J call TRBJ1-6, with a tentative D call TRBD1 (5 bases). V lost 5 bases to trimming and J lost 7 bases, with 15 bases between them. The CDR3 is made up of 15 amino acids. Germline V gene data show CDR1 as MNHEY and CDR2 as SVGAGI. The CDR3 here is CASSGAKMPNSPLHF. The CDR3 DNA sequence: TGTGCCAGCAGTGGGGCCAAAATGCCCAATTCACCCCTCCACTTT.

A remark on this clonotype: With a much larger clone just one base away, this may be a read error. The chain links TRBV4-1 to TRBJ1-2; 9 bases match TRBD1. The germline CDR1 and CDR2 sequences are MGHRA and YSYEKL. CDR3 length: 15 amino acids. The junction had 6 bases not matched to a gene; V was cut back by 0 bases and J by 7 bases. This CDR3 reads CASSQESGQGFGYTF. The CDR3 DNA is TGCGCCAGCAGCCAAGAGTCTGGACAGGGGTTTGGCTACACCTTC.

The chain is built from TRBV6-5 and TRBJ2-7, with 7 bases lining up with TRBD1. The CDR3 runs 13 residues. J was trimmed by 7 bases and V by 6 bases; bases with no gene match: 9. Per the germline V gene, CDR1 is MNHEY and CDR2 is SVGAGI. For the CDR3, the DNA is TGTGCCAGCAGCTACGACAGGGTAGGGGAGCAGTACTTC. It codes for CASSYDRVGEQYF.

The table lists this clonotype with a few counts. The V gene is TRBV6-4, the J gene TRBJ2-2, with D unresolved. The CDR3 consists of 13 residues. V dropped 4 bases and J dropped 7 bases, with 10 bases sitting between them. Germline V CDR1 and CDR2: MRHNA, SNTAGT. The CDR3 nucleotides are TGTGCCAGCAGTGTATTAGCAGGCGGGGAGCTGTTTTTT. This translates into CASSVLAGGELFF.

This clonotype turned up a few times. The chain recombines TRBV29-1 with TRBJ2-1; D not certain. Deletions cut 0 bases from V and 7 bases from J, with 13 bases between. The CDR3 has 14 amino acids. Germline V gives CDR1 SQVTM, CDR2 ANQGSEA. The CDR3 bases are TGCAGCGTTGAAGATAGGCTAGGGCGAAATGAGCAGTTCTTC. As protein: CSVEDRLGRNEQFF.

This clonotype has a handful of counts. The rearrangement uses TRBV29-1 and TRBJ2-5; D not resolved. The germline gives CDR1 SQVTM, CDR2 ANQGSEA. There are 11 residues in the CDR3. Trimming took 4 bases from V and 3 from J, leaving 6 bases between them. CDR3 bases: TGCAGCGTTGTAGGGAAAGAGACCCAGTACTTC. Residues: CSVVGKETQYF.

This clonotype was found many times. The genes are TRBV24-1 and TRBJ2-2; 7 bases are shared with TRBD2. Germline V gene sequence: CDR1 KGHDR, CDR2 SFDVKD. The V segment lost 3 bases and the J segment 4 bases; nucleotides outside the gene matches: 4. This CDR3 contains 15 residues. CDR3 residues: CATSDPWTSTGELFF. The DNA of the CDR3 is TGTGCCACCAGTGATCCGTGGACTAGCACCGGGGAGCTGTTTTTT.

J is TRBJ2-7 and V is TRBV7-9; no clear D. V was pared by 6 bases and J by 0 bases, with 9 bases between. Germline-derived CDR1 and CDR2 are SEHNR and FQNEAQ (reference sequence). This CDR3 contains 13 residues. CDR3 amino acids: CASRPDGSYEQYF. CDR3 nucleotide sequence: TGTGCCAGCAGACCGGACGGCTCCTACGAGCAGTACTTC.

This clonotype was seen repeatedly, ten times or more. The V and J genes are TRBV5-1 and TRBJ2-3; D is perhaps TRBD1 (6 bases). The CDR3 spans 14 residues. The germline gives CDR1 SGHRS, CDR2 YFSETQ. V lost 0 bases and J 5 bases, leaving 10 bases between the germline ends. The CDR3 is CASSLGQAEDTQYF. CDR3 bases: TGCGCCAGCAGCTTGGGACAGGCCGAAGATACGCAGTATTTT.

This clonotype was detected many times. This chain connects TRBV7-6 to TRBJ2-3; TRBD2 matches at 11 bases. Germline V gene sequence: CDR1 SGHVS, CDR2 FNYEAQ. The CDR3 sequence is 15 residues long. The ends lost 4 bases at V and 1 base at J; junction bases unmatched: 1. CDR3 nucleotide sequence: TGTGCCAGCAGCTCGGGACTAGCGGGCACAGATACGCAGTATTTT. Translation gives CASSSGLAGTDTQYF.

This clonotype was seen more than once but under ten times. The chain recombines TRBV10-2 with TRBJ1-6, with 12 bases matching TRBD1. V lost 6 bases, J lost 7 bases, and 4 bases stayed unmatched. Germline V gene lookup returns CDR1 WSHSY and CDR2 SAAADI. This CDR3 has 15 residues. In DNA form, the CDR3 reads TGCGCCAGCAGGTCCGGGACAGGGGGCAATTCACCCCTCCACTTT. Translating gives CASRSGTGGNSPLHF.

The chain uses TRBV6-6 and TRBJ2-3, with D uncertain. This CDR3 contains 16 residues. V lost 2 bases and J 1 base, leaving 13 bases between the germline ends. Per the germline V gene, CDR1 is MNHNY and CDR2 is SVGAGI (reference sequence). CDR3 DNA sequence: TGTGCCAGCAGTTACCCTCGGGCAGGAGGCACAGATACGCAGTATTTT. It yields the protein CASSYPRAGGTDTQYF.

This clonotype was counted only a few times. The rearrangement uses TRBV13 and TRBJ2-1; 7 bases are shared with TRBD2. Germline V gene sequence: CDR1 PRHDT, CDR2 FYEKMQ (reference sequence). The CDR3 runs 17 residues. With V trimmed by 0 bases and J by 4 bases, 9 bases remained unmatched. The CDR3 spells CASSLGLGLVPYNEQFF. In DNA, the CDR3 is TGTGCCAGCAGCTTAGGCCTCGGACTAGTACCATACAATGAGCAGTTCTTC.

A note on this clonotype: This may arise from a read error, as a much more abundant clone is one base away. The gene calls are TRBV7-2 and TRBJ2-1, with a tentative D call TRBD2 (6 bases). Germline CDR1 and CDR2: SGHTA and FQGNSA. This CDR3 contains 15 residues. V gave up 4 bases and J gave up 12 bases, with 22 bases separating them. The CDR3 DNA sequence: TGTGCCAGCAGCTCGTACATACCTAGACTAGTACGGCAGTTCTTC. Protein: CASSSYIPRLVRQFF. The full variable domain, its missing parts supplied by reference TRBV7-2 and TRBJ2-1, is GAGVSQSPSNKVTEKGKDVELRCDPISGHTALYWYRQSLGQGLEFLIYFQGNSAPDKSGLPSDRFSAERTGGSVSTLTIQRTQQEDSAVYLCASSSYIPRLVRQFFGPGTRLTVL.

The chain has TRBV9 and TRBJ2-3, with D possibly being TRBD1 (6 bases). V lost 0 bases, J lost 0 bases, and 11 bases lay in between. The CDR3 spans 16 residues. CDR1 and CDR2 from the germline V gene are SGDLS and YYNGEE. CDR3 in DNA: TGTGCCAGCAGCGTAGAGGGACACCCTAGCACAGATACGCAGTATTTT. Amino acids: CASSVEGHPSTDTQYF. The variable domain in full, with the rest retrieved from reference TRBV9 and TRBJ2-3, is DSGVTQTPKHLITATGQRVTLRCSPRSGDLSVYWYQQSLDQGLQFLIQYYNGEERAKGNILERFSAQQFPDLHSELNLSSLELGDSALYFCASSVEGHPSTDTQYFGPGTRLTVL.

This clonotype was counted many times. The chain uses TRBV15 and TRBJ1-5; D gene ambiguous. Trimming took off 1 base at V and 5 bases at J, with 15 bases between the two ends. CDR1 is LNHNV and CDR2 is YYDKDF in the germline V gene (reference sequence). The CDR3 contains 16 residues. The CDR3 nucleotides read TGTGCCACCAGCAGAGTCCTAACCCCCAGAGATCAGCCCCAGCATTTT. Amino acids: CATSRVLTPRDQPQHF.